This T cell receptor (beta chain) stems from a study of blood T cell repertoires in COVID-19. Study-wide background: Samples of COVID-19 (acute and convalescent) were obtained from the United States, Italy and Spain. In each case, the material was cDNA or gDNA derived from T cells, B-cell-depleted T cells, or PBMCs.

From germline, CDR1 is SGHVS and CDR2 FQNEAQ. CDR3 length equals 13 residues. The V and J ends lost 5 bases and 3 bases respectively, with 10 bases between them. Authors' methods: The assay estimated nucleated cells by amplifying reference gene primers. This table comes from immunoSEQ multiplex PCR, and its TCRdb copy is limited to in-frame clones, with some not included. V, J and clone size are taken as reported in that table, and D and trimming were inferred from the DNA itself. The sample shows roughly 340,000 clones, around nine tenths of them seen only once. Sample: peripheral blood. This receptor was obtained from a woman aged 18-30 years who had recovered from COVID-19. The rearrangement uses TRBV7-8 and TRBJ1-2, with D possibly being TRBD1 (5 bases). The CDR3 reads CASSPRGYYGYTF. The DNA for the CDR3 is TGTGCCAGCAGCCCCCGGGGGTACTATGGCTACACCTTC.